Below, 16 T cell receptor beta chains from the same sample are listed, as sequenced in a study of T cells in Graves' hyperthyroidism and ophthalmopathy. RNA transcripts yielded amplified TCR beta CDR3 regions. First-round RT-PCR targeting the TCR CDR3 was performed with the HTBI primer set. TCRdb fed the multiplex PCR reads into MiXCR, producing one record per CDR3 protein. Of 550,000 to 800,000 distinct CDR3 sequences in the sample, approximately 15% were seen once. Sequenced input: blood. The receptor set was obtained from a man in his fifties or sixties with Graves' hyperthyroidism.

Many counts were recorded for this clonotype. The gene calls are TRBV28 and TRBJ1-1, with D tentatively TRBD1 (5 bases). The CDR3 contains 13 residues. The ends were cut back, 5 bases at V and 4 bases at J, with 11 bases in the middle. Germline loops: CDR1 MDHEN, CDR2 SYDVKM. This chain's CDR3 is CASSTDTFTEAFF. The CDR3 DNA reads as TGTGCCAGCAGTACGGACACATTCACTGAAGCTTTCTTT.

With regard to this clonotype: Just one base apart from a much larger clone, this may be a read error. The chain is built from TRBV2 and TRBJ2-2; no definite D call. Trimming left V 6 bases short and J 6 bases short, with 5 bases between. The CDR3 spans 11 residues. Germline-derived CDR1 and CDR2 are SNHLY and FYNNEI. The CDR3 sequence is CASRGPGELFF. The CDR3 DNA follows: TGTGCCAGCAGAGGACCCGGGGAGCTGTTTTTT.

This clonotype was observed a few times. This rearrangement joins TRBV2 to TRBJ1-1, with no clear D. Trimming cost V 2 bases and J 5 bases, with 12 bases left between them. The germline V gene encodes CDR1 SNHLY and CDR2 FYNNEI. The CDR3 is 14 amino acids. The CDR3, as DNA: TGTGCCAGCAGTGAACGTTTTCTGGGGACTGAAGCTTTCTTT. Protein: CASSERFLGTEAFF.

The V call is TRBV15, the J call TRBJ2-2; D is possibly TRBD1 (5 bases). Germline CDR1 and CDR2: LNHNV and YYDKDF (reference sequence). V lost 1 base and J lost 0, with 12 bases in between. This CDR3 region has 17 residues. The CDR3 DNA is TGTGCCACCAGCAGAGGGGTTGGGGCAGCGAACACCGGGGAGCTGTTTTTT. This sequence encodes CATSRGVGAANTGELFF. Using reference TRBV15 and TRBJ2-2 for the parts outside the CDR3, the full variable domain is DAMVIQNPRYQVTQFGKPVTLSCSQTLNHNVMYWYQQKSSQAPKLLFHYYDKDFNNEADTPDNFQSRRPNTSFCFLDIRSPGLGDTAMYLCATSRGVGAANTGELFFGEGSRLTVL.

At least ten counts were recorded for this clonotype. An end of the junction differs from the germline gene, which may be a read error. CDR3 coding DNA: TGTCCCAGTCTTTATTCCTACGAGCAGTACTTC. Its protein product is CPSLYSYEQYF. The chain links TRBV28 to TRBJ2-7, with D uncertain. The V gene's germline CDR1 is MDHEN and CDR2 SYDVKM. This CDR3 contains 11 residues. Full variable domain (rest looked up from reference TRBV28 and TRBJ2-7): DVKVTQSSRYLVKRTGEKVFLECVQDMDHENMFWYRQDPGLGLRLIYFSYDVKMKEKGDIPEGYSVSREKKERFSLILESASTNQTSMYLCPSLYSYEQYFGPGTRLTVT.

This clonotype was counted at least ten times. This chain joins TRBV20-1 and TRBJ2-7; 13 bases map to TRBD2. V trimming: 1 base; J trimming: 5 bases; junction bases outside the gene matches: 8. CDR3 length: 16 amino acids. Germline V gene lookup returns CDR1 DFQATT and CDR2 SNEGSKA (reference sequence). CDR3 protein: CSARALLAGGPNEQYF. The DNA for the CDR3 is TGCAGTGCTAGAGCCTTACTAGCGGGAGGGCCTAACGAGCAGTACTTC.

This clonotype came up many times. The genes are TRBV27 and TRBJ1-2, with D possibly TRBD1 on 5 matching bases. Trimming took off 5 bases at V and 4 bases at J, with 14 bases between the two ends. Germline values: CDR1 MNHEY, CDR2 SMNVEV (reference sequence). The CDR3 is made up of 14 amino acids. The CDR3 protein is CASSRGPGLYGYTF. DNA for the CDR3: TGTGCCAGCAGTCGAGGTCCGGGGCTCTATGGCTACACCTTC.

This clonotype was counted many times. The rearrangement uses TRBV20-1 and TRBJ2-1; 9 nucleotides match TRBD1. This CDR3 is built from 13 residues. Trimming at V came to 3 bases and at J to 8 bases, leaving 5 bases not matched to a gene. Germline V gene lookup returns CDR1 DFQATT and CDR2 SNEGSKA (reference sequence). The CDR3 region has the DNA TGCAGTGCTAGGGGACAGGGCAGAGATGAGCAGTTCTTC. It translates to CSARGQGRDEQFF.

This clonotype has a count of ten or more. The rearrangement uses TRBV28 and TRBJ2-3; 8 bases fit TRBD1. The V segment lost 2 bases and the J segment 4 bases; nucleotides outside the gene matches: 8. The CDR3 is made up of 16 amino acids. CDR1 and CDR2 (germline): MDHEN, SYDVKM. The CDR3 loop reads CASSLDRTGLADTQYF. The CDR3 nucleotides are TGTGCCAGCAGTTTAGATAGGACAGGGTTGGCAGATACGCAGTATTTT.

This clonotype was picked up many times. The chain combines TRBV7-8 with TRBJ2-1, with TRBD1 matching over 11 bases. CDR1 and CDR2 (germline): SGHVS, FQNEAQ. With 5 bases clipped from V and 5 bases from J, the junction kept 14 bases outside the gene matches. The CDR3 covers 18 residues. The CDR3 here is CASSIRPSGTGGNNEQFF. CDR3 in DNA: TGTGCCAGCAGCATAAGACCCTCCGGGACAGGGGGGAACAATGAGCAGTTCTTC.

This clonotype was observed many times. CDR3 nucleotide sequence: TGTGCCAGCAGCTTAGGCACATTGGGACAGGGGGCGGCAGAGACCCAGTACTTC. Translation: CASSLGTLGQGAAETQYF. This chain connects TRBV11-2 to TRBJ2-5, with TRBD1 identical over 12 bases. Unmatched junction bases numbered 10, after V lost 1 base and J lost 4 bases. Germline CDR1 reads SGHAT; CDR2 reads FQNNGV. The CDR3 covers 18 residues.

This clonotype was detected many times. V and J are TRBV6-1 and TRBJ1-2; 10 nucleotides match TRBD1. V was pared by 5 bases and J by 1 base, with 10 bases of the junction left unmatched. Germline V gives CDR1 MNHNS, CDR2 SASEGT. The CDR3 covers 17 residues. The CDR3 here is CASSPWTGGLDNYGYTF. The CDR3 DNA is TGTGCCAGCAGTCCTTGGACAGGGGGGCTTGATAACTATGGCTACACCTTC.

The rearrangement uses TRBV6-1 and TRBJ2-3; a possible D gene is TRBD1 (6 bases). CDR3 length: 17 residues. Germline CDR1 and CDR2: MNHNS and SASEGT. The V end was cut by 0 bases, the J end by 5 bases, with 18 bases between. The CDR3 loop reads CASSEANMAGVGDTQYF. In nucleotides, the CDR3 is TGTGCCAGCAGTGAAGCTAATATGGCAGGGGTGGGAGATACGCAGTATTTT.

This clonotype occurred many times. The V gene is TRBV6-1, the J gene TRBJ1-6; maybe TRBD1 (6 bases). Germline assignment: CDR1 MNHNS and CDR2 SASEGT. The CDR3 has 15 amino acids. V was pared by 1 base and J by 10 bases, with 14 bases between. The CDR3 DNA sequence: TGTGCCAGCAGTGAAGAGGGCAGGGGTGGATCACCCCTCCACTTT. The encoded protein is CASSEEGRGGSPLHF.

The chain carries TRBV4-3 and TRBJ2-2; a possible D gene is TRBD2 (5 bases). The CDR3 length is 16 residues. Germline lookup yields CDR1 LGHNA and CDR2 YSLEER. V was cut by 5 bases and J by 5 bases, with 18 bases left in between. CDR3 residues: CASSSPGIALTGELFF. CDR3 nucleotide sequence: TGCGCCAGCAGCTCCCCCGGGATAGCGCTTACCGGGGAGCTGTTTTTT.

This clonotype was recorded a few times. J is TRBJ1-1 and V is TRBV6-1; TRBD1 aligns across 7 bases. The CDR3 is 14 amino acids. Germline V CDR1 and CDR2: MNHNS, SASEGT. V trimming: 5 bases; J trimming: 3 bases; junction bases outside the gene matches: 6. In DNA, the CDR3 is TGTGCCAGCAGTCCCGGGACAGTCGACACTGAAGCTTTCTTT. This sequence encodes CASSPGTVDTEAFF.